Reported below is one TCR beta chain. Data came from immunoSEQ multiplex PCR; TCRdb stores just in-frame clones and leaves some out. The repertoire includes about 360,000 clones, roughly 86% of them detected once, and about 3% sits in the top ten. This sample stems from a study of blood T cell repertoires in COVID-19. Study at large: T cells, B-cell-depleted T cells, or PBMCs supplied cDNA or gDNA.

The CDR3 loop spans 18 amino acids. Germline CDR1 is MGHRA and CDR2 is YSYEKL. Trimming removed 0 bases from V and 3 bases from J, with 21 bases in between. V gene TRBV4-1 combines with J gene TRBJ2-7, with a possible D match to TRBD2 (8 bases). This TCR was recovered from a human donor in a cohort sampled during active COVID-19. The source material was peripheral blood. CDR3: CASSQDSAGGQVYYEQYF. CDR3 nucleotides: TGCGCCAGCAGCCAAGATTCGGCGGGAGGACAGGTCTACTACGAGCAGTACTTC.